A single sample is the source of the 14 T cell receptor beta chains below, sequenced in a study of neoadjuvant anti-PD-1 for oral cavity cancer. The method was immunoSEQ multiplex PCR; TCRdb's version includes in-frame clones alone and lacks a portion of them. The repertoire includes around 20,000 clones, 65% to 85% of them detected once, and 2.7% sits in the top ten. Sample: PBMCs, taken before nivolumab (anti-PD-1) treatment. Every receptor here comes from a person between 35 and 79 years old with oral cavity squamous cell carcinoma.

V is TRBV10-3 and J is TRBJ2-5, with D tentatively TRBD2 (6 bases). CDR3 length: 15 amino acids. Trimming took off 3 bases at V and 7 bases at J, with 18 bases between the two ends. Germline V gene data show CDR1 as ENHRY and CDR2 as SYGVKD. CDR3: CAISEEGLTKGTQYF. The CDR3 bases are TGTGCCATCAGTGAAGAAGGACTAACCAAGGGGACCCAGTACTTC.

The chain couples TRBV28 to TRBJ1-2; D is unclear. Germline CDR1 and CDR2: MDHEN and SYDVKM. Trimming left V 5 bases short and J 4 bases short, with 11 bases between. CDR3 length: 13 residues. The DNA of the CDR3 is TGTGCCAGCAGTCTCCTGAGGAGCTATGGCTACACCTTC. Translated: CASSLLRSYGYTF.

This chain connects TRBV6-4 to TRBJ2-6; a possible D gene is TRBD1 (5 bases). Germline V gene lookup returns CDR1 MRHNA and CDR2 SNTAGT. The CDR3 is 15 amino acids. The V end was cut by 3 bases, the J end by 10 bases, with 16 bases between. The chain's CDR3 is CASSEQGGLWNVLTF. CDR3 in DNA: TGTGCCAGCAGTGAGCAGGGCGGTTTGTGGAACGTCCTGACTTTC.

The chain links TRBV11-2 to TRBJ2-7, with 7 bases aligning to TRBD2. V gave up 1 base and J gave up 3 bases; unmatched junction bases: 3. The CDR3 is 14 residues long. Germline V lookup: CDR1 SGHAT, CDR2 FQNNGV. In DNA, the CDR3 is TGTGCCAGCAGCTTAGTCGGGGGGATCTACGAGCAGTACTTC. Residues: CASSLVGGIYEQYF.

This chain joins TRBV29-1 and TRBJ1-2; D not resolved. The ends were cut back, 1 base at V and 5 bases at J, with 11 bases in the middle. In germline, CDR1 is SQVTM, CDR2 ANQGSEA. The CDR3 length is 13 residues. In nucleotides, the CDR3 is TGCAGCGTTGAAGGCGGCGGGGTTTATGGCTACACCTTC. Protein sequence: CSVEGGGVYGYTF. The entire variable domain, with the rest obtained from reference TRBV29-1 and TRBJ1-2, is as follows: SAVISQKPSRDICQRGTSLTIQCQVDSQVTMMFWYRQQPGQSLTLIATANQGSEATYESGFVIDKFPISRPNLTFSTLTVSNMSPEDSSIYLCSVEGGGVYGYTFGSGTRLTVV.

The chain carries TRBV10-3 and TRBJ2-7, with a weak D call TRBD2 (6 bases). The germline V gene has CDR1 ENHRY and CDR2 SYGVKD. CDR3 length: 15 amino acids. V was cut by 0 bases and J by 5 bases, with 14 bases left in between. CDR3 sequence (DNA): TGTGCCATCAGTGAGTCCCTCCTGGGCGGGAACGAGCAGTACTTC. It is translated as CAISESLLGGNEQYF.

V is TRBV30 and J is TRBJ2-5; D is perhaps TRBD1 (5 bases). Trimming removed 3 bases from V and 1 base from J, with 9 bases in between. Per the germline V gene, CDR1 is GTSNPN and CDR2 is SVGIG (reference sequence). The CDR3 is 13 residues long. In DNA, the CDR3 is TGTGCCTGGAGGGGGCAGGGCCAAGAGACCCAGTACTTC. This translates into CAWRGQGQETQYF.

The table lists this clone with a few counts. The CDR3 sequence is CASSPARRSDSNQPQHF. The CDR3 DNA sequence: TGTGCCAGCAGCCCTGCTAGGCGGTCAGATAGCAATCAGCCCCAGCATTTT. This sequence joins TRBV5-4 and TRBJ1-5; D gene unclear. Deletions cut 4 bases from V and 0 bases from J, with 17 bases between. Per germline, CDR1 SGHNT and CDR2 YYREEE (reference sequence). There are 17 residues in the CDR3.

This chain connects TRBV30 to TRBJ1-1; D gene unclear. The CDR3 contains 14 residues. Germline lookup yields CDR1 GTSNPN and CDR2 SVGIG (reference sequence). Trimming left V 4 bases short and J 0 bases short, with 12 bases between. The CDR3 loop reads CAWTPVGMNTEAFF. The CDR3 DNA follows: TGTGCCTGGACCCCCGTAGGGATGAACACTGAAGCTTTCTTT.

J is TRBJ1-3 and V is TRBV5-1; D is uncertain. CDR3 length: 16 amino acids. Germline V lookup: CDR1 SGHRS, CDR2 YFSETQ. V lost 0 bases and J lost 0, with 10 bases in between. The CDR3 nucleotides are TGCGCCAGCAGCTTGGGGACGGCTCTCTCTGGAAACACCATATATTTT. Protein product: CASSLGTALSGNTIYF. The variable domain in full, with the rest retrieved from reference TRBV5-1 and TRBJ1-3, is KAGVTQTPRYLIKTRGQQVTLSCSPISGHRSVSWYQQTPGQGLQFLFEYFSETQRNKGNFPGRFSGRQFSNSRSEMNVSTLELGDSALYLCASSLGTALSGNTIYFGEGSWLTVV.

This clone was seen a handful of times. The chain carries TRBV18 and TRBJ2-1; D possibly corresponds to TRBD1 (6 bases). CDR1 KGHSH and CDR2 LQKENI come from the germline V gene. CDR3 length: 18 amino acids. V was shortened by 2 bases and J by 4 bases, with 21 bases between the two germline ends. CDR3 sequence: CASSPDSGTPLGYNEQFF. In nucleotides, the CDR3 is TGTGCCAGCTCACCAGACAGTGGGACACCTTTGGGGTACAATGAGCAGTTCTTC.

This chain connects TRBV4-1 to TRBJ2-1; 9 bases match TRBD2. The CDR3 spans 18 residues. The germline V gene has CDR1 MGHRA and CDR2 YSYEKL. Germline trimming cut 1 base from V and 6 bases from J; bases unmatched to any gene: 13. This CDR3 is CASSQVHTLAGWSNEQFF. The CDR3 bases are TGCGCCAGCAGCCAAGTCCATACTCTAGCGGGATGGAGCAATGAGCAGTTCTTC.

In its sample, this clone was seen a few times. The chain joins TRBV5-1 to TRBJ1-1; D unresolved. The CDR3 loop spans 14 amino acids. CDR1 SGHRS and CDR2 YFSETQ come from the germline V gene. V dropped 0 bases and J dropped 0 bases, with 6 bases sitting between them. The CDR3 DNA reads TGCGCCAGCAGCTTGGAGGTCTTGAACACTGAAGCTTTCTTT. This gives the protein CASSLEVLNTEAFF.

The chain uses TRBV5-1 and TRBJ2-2, with D tentatively TRBD2 (5 bases). Germline CDR1 reads SGHRS; CDR2 reads YFSETQ. The CDR3 sequence is 14 residues long. V shed 3 bases and J shed 5 bases, with 11 bases lying between them. This CDR3 reads CASSSLTSTGELFF. DNA of the CDR3: TGCGCCAGCAGCTCTTTAACTAGTACCGGGGAGCTGTTTTTT. Together with reference TRBV5-1 and TRBJ2-2, the CDR3 gives the full variable domain: KAGVTQTPRYLIKTRGQQVTLSCSPISGHRSVSWYQQTPGQGLQFLFEYFSETQRNKGNFPGRFSGRQFSNSRSEMNVSTLELGDSALYLCASSSLTSTGELFFGEGSRLTVL.